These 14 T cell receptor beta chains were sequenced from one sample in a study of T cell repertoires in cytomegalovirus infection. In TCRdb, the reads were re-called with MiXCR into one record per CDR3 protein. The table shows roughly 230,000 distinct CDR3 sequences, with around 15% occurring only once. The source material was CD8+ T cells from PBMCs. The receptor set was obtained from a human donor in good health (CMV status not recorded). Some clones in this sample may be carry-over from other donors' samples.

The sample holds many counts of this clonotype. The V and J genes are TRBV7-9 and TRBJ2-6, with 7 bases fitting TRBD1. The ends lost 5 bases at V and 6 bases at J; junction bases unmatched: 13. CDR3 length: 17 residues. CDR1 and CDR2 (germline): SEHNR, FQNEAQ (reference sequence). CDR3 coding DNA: TGTGCCAGCAGCGGACAGGAAATACCCTCCGCGGCCAACGTCCTGACTTTC. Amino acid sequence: CASSGQEIPSAANVLTF.

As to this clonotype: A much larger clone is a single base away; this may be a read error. CDR3 residues: CASSMYYEQYF. DNA of the CDR3: TGTGCCAGCAGCATGTACTACGAGCAGTACTTC. This chain links TRBV7-9 with TRBJ2-7; no clear D gene. Per germline, CDR1 SEHNR and CDR2 FQNEAQ (reference sequence). The V and J ends lost 5 bases and 3 bases respectively, with 5 bases between them. This CDR3 is built from 11 residues. Looking up the rest from reference TRBV7-9 and TRBJ2-7 gives the full variable domain: DTGVSQNPRHKITKRGQNVTFRCDPISEHNRLYWYRQTLGQGPEFLTYFQNEAQLEKSRLLSDRFSAERPKGSFSTLEIQRTEQGDSAMYLCASSMYYEQYFGPGTRLTVT.

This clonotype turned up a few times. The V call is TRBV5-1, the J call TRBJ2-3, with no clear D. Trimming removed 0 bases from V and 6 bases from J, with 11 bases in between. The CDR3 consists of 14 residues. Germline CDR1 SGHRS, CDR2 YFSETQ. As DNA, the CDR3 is TGCGCCAGCAGCTTGGAGTCCGCAATGGATACGCAGTATTTT. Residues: CASSLESAMDTQYF.

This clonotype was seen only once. The CDR3 reads CASSPLGRLNEQFF. The CDR3 DNA is TGTGCCAGCAGCCCCTTGGGGCGGTTGAATGAGCAGTTCTTC. This sequence joins TRBV14 and TRBJ2-1; tentative D call: TRBD1 (5 bases). This CDR3 has 14 residues. V was cut by 4 bases and J by 7 bases, with 14 bases left in between. The V gene's germline CDR1 is SGHDN and CDR2 FVKESK.

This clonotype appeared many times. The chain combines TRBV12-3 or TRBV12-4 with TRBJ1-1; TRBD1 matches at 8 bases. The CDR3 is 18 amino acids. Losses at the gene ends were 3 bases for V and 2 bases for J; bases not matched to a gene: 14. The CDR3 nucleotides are TGTGCCAGCAGTTTTAAATCAGGGGGCAATTTGGAAAACACTGAAGCTTTCTTT. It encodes CASSFKSGGNLENTEAFF.

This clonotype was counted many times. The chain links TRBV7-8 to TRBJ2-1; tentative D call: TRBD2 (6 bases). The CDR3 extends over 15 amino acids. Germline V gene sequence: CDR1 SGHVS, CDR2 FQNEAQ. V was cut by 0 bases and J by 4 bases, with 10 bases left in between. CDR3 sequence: CASSLAQGRYNEQFF. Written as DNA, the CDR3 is TGTGCCAGCAGCTTAGCGCAAGGGAGGTACAATGAGCAGTTCTTC. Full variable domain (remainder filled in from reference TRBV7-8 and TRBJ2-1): GAGVSQSPRYKVAKRGQDVALRCDPISGHVSLFWYQQALGQGPEFLTYFQNEAQLDKSGLPSDRFFAERPEGSVSTLKIQRTQQEDSAVYLCASSLAQGRYNEQFFGPGTRLTVL.

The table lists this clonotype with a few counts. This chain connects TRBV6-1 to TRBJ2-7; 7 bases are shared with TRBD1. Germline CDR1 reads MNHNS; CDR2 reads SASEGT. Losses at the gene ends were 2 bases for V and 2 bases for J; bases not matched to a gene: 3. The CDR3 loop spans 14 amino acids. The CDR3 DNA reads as TGTGCCAGCAGTGAACCGGACAGGACCTACGAGCAGTACTTC. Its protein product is CASSEPDRTYEQYF.

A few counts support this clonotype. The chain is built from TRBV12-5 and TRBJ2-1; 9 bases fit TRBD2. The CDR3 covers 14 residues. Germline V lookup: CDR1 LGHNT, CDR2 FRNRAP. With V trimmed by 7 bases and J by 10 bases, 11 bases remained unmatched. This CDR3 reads CASDLSGGSREQFF. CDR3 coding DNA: TGTGCTAGTGACTTGAGCGGGGGGTCCCGGGAGCAGTTCTTC.

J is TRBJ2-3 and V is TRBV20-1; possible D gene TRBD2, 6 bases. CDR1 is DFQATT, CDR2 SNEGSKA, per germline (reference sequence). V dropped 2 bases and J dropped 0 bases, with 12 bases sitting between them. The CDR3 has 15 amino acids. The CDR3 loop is CSARNRLVSTDTQYF. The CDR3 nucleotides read TGCAGTGCTAGAAACCGACTAGTGAGCACAGATACGCAGTATTTT.

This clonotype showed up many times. In DNA, the CDR3 is TGTGCCAGCAGCCAAGAGACAGGTTCGCTCGGTGAGCAGTTCTTC. As protein: CASSQETGSLGEQFF. The chain joins TRBV14 to TRBJ2-1, with D perhaps matching TRBD1 (6 bases). The V gene lost 0 bases and the J gene lost 9 bases, with 15 bases spanning the gap. Germline V lookup: CDR1 SGHDN, CDR2 FVKESK. The CDR3 has 15 residues.

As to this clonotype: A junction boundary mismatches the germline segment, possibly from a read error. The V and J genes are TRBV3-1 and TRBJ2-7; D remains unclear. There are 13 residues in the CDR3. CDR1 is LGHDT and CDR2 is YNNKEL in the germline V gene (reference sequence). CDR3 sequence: CASSQGGYSGAVF. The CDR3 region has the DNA TGTGCCAGCAGCCAAGGAGGTTATTCGGGCGCGGTCTTC.

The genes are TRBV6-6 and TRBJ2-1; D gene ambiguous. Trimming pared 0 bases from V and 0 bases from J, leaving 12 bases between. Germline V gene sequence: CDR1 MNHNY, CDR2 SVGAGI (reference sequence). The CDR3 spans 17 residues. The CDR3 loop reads CASSYSKSLNSYNEQFF. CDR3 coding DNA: TGTGCCAGCAGTTACTCGAAGAGCCTTAACTCCTACAATGAGCAGTTCTTC.

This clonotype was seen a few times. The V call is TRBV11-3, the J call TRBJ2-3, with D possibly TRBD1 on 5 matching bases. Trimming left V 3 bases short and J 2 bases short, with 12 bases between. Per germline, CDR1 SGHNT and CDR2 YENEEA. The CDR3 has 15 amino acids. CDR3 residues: CASSFGVGDTDTQYF. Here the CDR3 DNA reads TGTGCCAGCAGCTTCGGCGTAGGGGACACAGATACGCAGTATTTT.

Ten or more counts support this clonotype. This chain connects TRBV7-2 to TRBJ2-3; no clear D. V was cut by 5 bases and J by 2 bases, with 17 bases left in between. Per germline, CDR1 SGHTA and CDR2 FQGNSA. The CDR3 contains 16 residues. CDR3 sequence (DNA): TGTGCCAGCAGCGAAACCCTCGGGCGGCACACAGATACGCAGTATTTT. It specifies CASSETLGRHTDTQYF.